A selection of T cell receptor beta chains follows, all from one sample in a study of blood T cells in healthy people across ages. MiXCR was run by TCRdb on the 5' RACE reads, yielding one entry per CDR3 protein. The sample contains 1.5 million to 2 million distinct CDR3 sequences, 25% to 30% of which appear only once. The sample taken for sequencing was blood. The receptors shown here come from a woman in her 30s in good health. Each CDR3 is given with its conserved first and last residue. Fields, in order: V gene, J gene, clone size, CDR3 length, D gene, CDR3 DNA, CDR3 protein. The D gene is left open where the match is weak. Size is omitted from some rows. Given values are once, few, many or a class for expanded clones.

V: TRBV4-2
J: TRBJ2-5
size: -
length: 20
D: TRBD2
DNA: TGTGCCAGCAGCCTAGTAGGTGCAGCGGGGGGCGTCCCCCACAGCGAGACCCAGTACTTC
CDR3: CASSLVGAAGGVPHSETQYF

V: TRBV6-5
J: TRBJ2-1
size: few
length: 16
D: TRBD2
DNA: TGTGCCAGCAGTCCTGGACTAGCGCTAACCTACAATGAGCAGTTCTTC
CDR3: CASSPGLALTYNEQFF

V: TRBV7-6
J: TRBJ1-1
size: once
length: 13
D: -
DNA: TGTGCCAGCAGCCCCTGGGACAAGGGAGGGGCTTTCTTT
CDR3: CASSPWDKGGAFF

V: TRBV4-1
J: TRBJ2-7
size: many
length: 16
D: TRBD1
DNA: TGCGCCAGCAGCCCCGTCTTCCGGGACAGGGGAGCCGAGCAGTACTTC
CDR3: CASSPVFRDRGAEQYF

V: TRBV11-3
J: TRBJ2-1
size: -
length: 16
D: TRBD2
DNA: TGTGCCAGCAGCCCACCGACTAGCGGGGGGTTTAATGAGCAGTTCTTC
CDR3: CASSPPTSGGFNEQFF

V: TRBV30
J: TRBJ2-7
size: few
length: 13
D: -
DNA: TGTGCCTGCGGGACGGCAAGCTCCTACGAGCAGTACTTC
CDR3: CACGTASSYEQYF

V: TRBV7-3
J: TRBJ2-1
size: many
length: 14
D: -
DNA: TGTGCCAGCAGCTTAGTCGGCGGTCGCAATGAGCAGTTCTTC
CDR3: CASSLVGGRNEQFF

V: TRBV7-9
J: TRBJ2-7
size: few
length: 15
D: -
DNA: TGTGCCAGCAGCGGAAAAACGGCCCTAGGCCACGAGCAGTACTTC
CDR3: CASSGKTALGHEQYF

V: TRBV20-1
J: TRBJ2-5
size: many
length: 12
D: -
DNA: TGCAGTGCTAATTGGGACCTAGAGACCCAGTACTTC
CDR3: CSANWDLETQYF

V: TRBV5-1
J: TRBJ2-5
size: few
length: 11
D: -
DNA: TGCGCCAGCTACTCTGGCGGGACCCAGTACTTC
CDR3: CASYSGGTQYF

V: TRBV20-1
J: TRBJ2-1
size: few
length: 13
D: -
DNA: TGCAGTGCTAGGGGCGTGGGGAGCAATGAGCAGTTCTTC
CDR3: CSARGVGSNEQFF

V: TRBV29-1
J: TRBJ2-7
size: -
length: 14
D: -
DNA: TGCAGCGTAAGTCCGAGGGCAGGGGACTACGAGCAGTACTTC
CDR3: CSVSPRAGDYEQYF

V: TRBV28
J: TRBJ2-7
size: many
length: 14
D: -
DNA: TGTGCCAGCAGTTCCCCGACGGATAACTACGAGCAGTACTTC
CDR3: CASSSPTDNYEQYF

V: TRBV7-2
J: TRBJ1-5
size: few
length: 13
D: TRBD1
DNA: TGTGCCAGCAGGATTACAGGGGATCAGCCCCAGCATTTT
CDR3: CASRITGDQPQHF

V: TRBV7-7
J: TRBJ2-7
size: many
length: 15
D: -
DNA: TGTGCCAGCAGCTTAGGGGACGGATCCTCCTACGAGCAGTACTTC
CDR3: CASSLGDGSSYEQYF

V: TRBV20-1
J: TRBJ2-1
size: few
length: 14
D: TRBD2
DNA: TGCAGTGCTGCACTAGCGGTCTCCTACAATGAGCAGTTCTTC
CDR3: CSAALAVSYNEQFF

V: TRBV7-2
J: TRBJ2-7
size: once
length: 15
D: -
DNA: TGTGCCAGCAGCTCCCCACGGGCAGGGGAGTACGAGCAGTACTTC
CDR3: CASSSPRAGEYEQYF

V: TRBV7-2
J: TRBJ2-7
size: -
length: 16
D: TRBD1
DNA: TGTGCCAGCAGCACCAGACGGACAGGGACCCGCGGCGAGCAGTACTTC
CDR3: CASSTRRTGTRGEQYF

V: TRBV12-3/TRBV12-4
J: TRBJ2-1
size: -
length: 15
D: TRBD2
DNA: TGTGCCAGCAGTTTACCTAGCGGGGGTATGTATGAGCAGTTCTTC
CDR3: CASSLPSGGMYEQFF

V: TRBV3-1
J: TRBJ2-3
size: -
length: 13
D: -
DNA: TGTGCCAGCAGCCAACGGTCAAAAGATACGCAGTATTTT
CDR3: CASSQRSKDTQYF

V: TRBV7-9
J: TRBJ2-1
size: -
length: 14
D: TRBD2
DNA: TGTGCCAGCAGCTTAATAGCGGGAGTTGGTGAGCAGTTCTTC
CDR3: CASSLIAGVGEQFF

V: TRBV11-2
J: TRBJ2-7
size: many
length: 15
D: -
DNA: TGTGCCAGCAGCGCGCCTAGCGACAGTTCCTACGAGCAGTACTTC
CDR3: CASSAPSDSSYEQYF

V: TRBV29-1
J: TRBJ1-1
size: few
length: 11
D: -
DNA: TGCAGCGGATACAGGGTTACTGAAGCTTTCTTT
CDR3: CSGYRVTEAFF

V: TRBV7-3
J: TRBJ2-1
size: -
length: 14
D: -
DNA: TGTGCCAGCAGTCGATTGGACGGGTACAATGAGCAGTTCTTC
CDR3: CASSRLDGYNEQFF

V: TRBV30
J: TRBJ2-7
size: few
length: 14
D: TRBD2
DNA: TGTGCCTGGAGTGTAGCCAGCGGGGCCTACGAGCAGTACTTC
CDR3: CAWSVASGAYEQYF

V: TRBV6-6
J: TRBJ1-1
size: -
length: 16
D: -
DNA: TGTGCCAGCAGCCGCACCCACCCACAGGGGAACACTGAAGCTTTCTTT
CDR3: CASSRTHPQGNTEAFF

V: TRBV3-1
J: TRBJ2-1
size: -
length: 13
D: -
DNA: TGTGCCAGCAGCCAAGGGGCTAGCCAGGTTCGGTTCTTC
CDR3: CASSQGASQVRFF

V: TRBV20-1
J: TRBJ2-7
size: many
length: 14
D: TRBD1
DNA: TGCAGTGCTAGGGACAGGAGGAGCTCCTACGAGCAGTACTTC
CDR3: CSARDRRSSYEQYF

V: TRBV24-1
J: TRBJ2-7
size: few
length: 13
D: TRBD1
DNA: TGTGCCACCAGGAACAGGGGAAACTACGAGCAGTACTTC
CDR3: CATRNRGNYEQYF

V: TRBV7-2
J: TRBJ2-3
size: once
length: 18
D: TRBD2
DNA: TGTGCCAGCAGCCCGAGAGGAGGCGGGAGGGCAGGTCCAGATACGCAGTATTTT
CDR3: CASSPRGGGRAGPDTQYF

V: TRBV2
J: TRBJ2-1
size: -
length: 14
D: -
DNA: TGTGTCAGCAGGGCTCCGGGACTCTACAATGAGCAGTTCTTC
CDR3: CVSRAPGLYNEQFF

V: TRBV20-1
J: TRBJ2-1
size: -
length: 15
D: TRBD2
DNA: TGCAGTGCTAGAGAATACACTAGCGGATCCAATGAGCAGTTCTTC
CDR3: CSAREYTSGSNEQFF

V: TRBV6-5
J: TRBJ2-5
size: -
length: 15
D: -
DNA: TGTGCCAGCAGTTACTCGACCGGGATGCAAGAGACCCAGTACTTC
CDR3: CASSYSTGMQETQYF

V: TRBV16
J: TRBJ1-2
size: once
length: 13
D: -
DNA: TGTGCCTGCAGCCCCAACAGGGAGTATGGCTACACCTTC
CDR3: CACSPNREYGYTF

V: TRBV12-3/TRBV12-4
J: TRBJ2-6
size: few
length: 15
D: -
DNA: TGTGCCAGCAGTACGCGACAGTCCGGGGCCAACGTCCTGACTTTC
CDR3: CASSTRQSGANVLTF

V: TRBV27
J: TRBJ2-7
size: -
length: 15
D: -
DNA: TGTGCCAGCAGTTTACGGGCAGGAGGGCTTCTCGAGCAGTACTTC
CDR3: CASSLRAGGLLEQYF

V: TRBV20-1
J: TRBJ2-7
size: few
length: 15
D: TRBD1
DNA: TGCAGTGCTAGAGTCGCGACAGGGGGTATATACGAGCAGTACTTC
CDR3: CSARVATGGIYEQYF

V: TRBV7-3
J: TRBJ2-1
size: -
length: 15
D: TRBD2
DNA: TGTGCCAGCAGCTGGACTAGCGGGAGCTACAATGGGCAGTTCTTC
CDR3: CASSWTSGSYNGQFF

V: TRBV7-2
J: TRBJ2-3
size: few
length: 15
D: -
DNA: TGTGCCAGCAGCTTGCGCAGGGGCGGGACAGATACGCAGTATTTT
CDR3: CASSLRRGGTDTQYF

V: TRBV2
J: TRBJ1-1
size: few
length: 14
D: -
DNA: TGTGCCAGCAGTCCCAATTCAGCACACACTGAAGCTTTCTTT
CDR3: CASSPNSAHTEAFF

V: TRBV12-3/TRBV12-4
J: TRBJ2-5
size: many
length: 15
D: TRBD2
DNA: TGTGCCAGCAGCTTGACTAGCGGGAGTGGGGAGACCCAGTACTTC
CDR3: CASSLTSGSGETQYF

V: TRBV7-9
J: TRBJ1-2
size: many
length: 12
D: -
DNA: TGTGCCAGCAGACAAGAAGACTATGGCTACACCTTC
CDR3: CASRQEDYGYTF

V: TRBV6-5
J: TRBJ2-5
size: -
length: 15
D: TRBD1
DNA: TGTGCCAGCAGCTACCACAGGGGAACCCAAGAGACCCAGTACTTC
CDR3: CASSYHRGTQETQYF

V: TRBV7-2
J: TRBJ1-2
size: -
length: 18
D: TRBD1
DNA: TGTGCCAGCAGCCGGTCCTCGGTGGGGACAGTGGTTTTTTATGGCTACACCTTC
CDR3: CASSRSSVGTVVFYGYTF

V: TRBV29-1
J: TRBJ1-1
size: -
length: 15
D: -
DNA: TGCAGCGTGTTCGATACAGGAAATGTGAACACTGAAGCTTTCTTT
CDR3: CSVFDTGNVNTEAFF

V: TRBV12-3/TRBV12-4
J: TRBJ2-2
size: few
length: 15
D: -
DNA: TGTGCCAGCAGTTGGGGCAGGCCGAATACCGGGGAGCTGTTTTTT
CDR3: CASSWGRPNTGELFF

V: TRBV28
J: TRBJ1-2
size: few
length: 12
D: -
DNA: TGTGCCACCCGCTTGGGGAACTATGGCTACACCTTC
CDR3: CATRLGNYGYTF

V: TRBV20-1
J: TRBJ2-7
size: -
length: 14
D: TRBD2
DNA: TGCAGTGCTAGAGGGGGAAGCGGGAGCCTCGAGCAGTACTTC
CDR3: CSARGGSGSLEQYF

V: TRBV27
J: TRBJ2-4
size: many
length: 15
D: -
DNA: TGTGCCACCAGAACTTCGTCGTTAGGCAAAAACATTCAGTACTTC
CDR3: CATRTSSLGKNIQYF